One sample yielded the 25 T cell receptor beta chains listed below, sequenced in a study of memory CD4+ T cells and cytomegalovirus serostatus (dated by TCRdb to the late 2010s). Library method: the immunoSEQ multiplex PCR assay. TCRdb limited this immuneACCESS table to in-frame rearrangements with V and J called. A share of clones is missing; checked studies link under half to unresolved V genes, and the rest is unexplained. This sample lists over 40,000 clones; 78% were detected once. The ten biggest clones cover around 0.6% of the sample. Single viable CD3+CD4+CD8-CD45RO+ cells were sorted as memory CD4+ T cells on a FACSAria II. Specimen: memory CD4+ T cells from blood. The receptors shown here come from an adult in good health and CMV-seronegative.

This chain connects TRBV6-1 to TRBJ1-4, with a weak D call TRBD1 (5 bases). V lost 4 bases and J 10 bases, leaving 19 bases between the germline ends. CDR1 MNHNS and CDR2 SASEGT come from the germline V gene. The CDR3 loop spans 15 amino acids. The chain's CDR3 is CASSAQGSSSAKLFF. DNA of the CDR3: TGTGCCAGCAGTGCGCAGGGTTCTTCTTCGGCAAAACTGTTTTTT.

The rearrangement joins TRBV28 to TRBJ1-5, with D unclear. Per germline, CDR1 MDHEN and CDR2 SYDVKM. V shed 2 bases and J shed 6 bases, with 17 bases lying between them. The length of the CDR3 is 16 residues. For the CDR3, the DNA is TGTGCCAGCAGTTTACGGGCCCGCCGGGCGATTCAGCCCCAGCATTTT. It codes for CASSLRARRAIQPQHF.

The V gene is TRBV18, the J gene TRBJ1-3; D may be TRBD1 (5 bases). The CDR3 spans 14 residues. Germline V lookup: CDR1 KGHSH, CDR2 LQKENI. Between the trimmed V and J ends, which lost 6 bases and 8 bases, there was a span of 17 bases. CDR3: CASSPGPRPDTIYF. In DNA form, the CDR3 reads TGTGCCAGCTCGCCGGGACCAAGACCTGACACCATATATTTT.

The rearrangement joins TRBV14 to TRBJ1-2; TRBD1 matches 7 bases. Germline V gene sequence: CDR1 SGHDN, CDR2 FVKESK. The length of the CDR3 is 13 residues. V lost 5 bases, J lost 8 bases, and 8 bases stayed unmatched. CDR3 bases: TGTGCCAGCAGCTCCTACAGGGGCGACGGCTACACCTTC. This sequence encodes CASSSYRGDGYTF.

The CDR3 bases are TGTGCCAGCGGTTCAGGGGTTAACTATGGCTACACCTTC. This codes for CASGSGVNYGYTF. The chain links TRBV28 to TRBJ1-2; perhaps TRBD1 as D (6 bases). This CDR3 comprises 13 residues. V dropped 8 bases and J dropped 1 base, with 11 bases sitting between them. The germline CDR1 and CDR2 sequences are MDHEN and SYDVKM.

This chain links TRBV7-2 with TRBJ2-5; D assignment may be TRBD1 or TRBD2 (6 bases each). The CDR3 is 15 amino acids. With 1 base removed from V and 7 bases from J, the gap between germline ends came to 16 bases. Germline lookup yields CDR1 SGHTA and CDR2 FQGNSA. The CDR3 is CASSLVGGIGGTQYF. Here the CDR3 DNA reads TGTGCCAGCAGCTTAGTCGGCGGGATAGGGGGGACCCAGTACTTC.

V gene TRBV5-6 combines with J gene TRBJ2-7, with a tentative D call TRBD2 (6 bases). V lost 0 bases and J 5 bases, leaving 6 bases between the germline ends. The CDR3 spans 12 residues. Germline assignment: CDR1 SGHDT and CDR2 YYEEEE. This CDR3 reads CASSLGGDEQYF. As DNA, the CDR3 is TGTGCCAGCAGCTTGGGGGGGGACGAGCAGTACTTC.

In its sample, this clone was seen once. The chain carries TRBV5-6 and TRBJ2-3; no reliable D call. Germline V gene sequence: CDR1 SGHDT, CDR2 YYEEEE. Trimming left V 5 bases short and J 4 bases short, with 17 bases between. The CDR3 extends over 15 amino acids. CDR3 sequence: CASSLGLGSSDTQYF. In DNA form, the CDR3 reads TGTGCCAGCAGTCTCGGGCTCGGTTCTTCAGATACGCAGTATTTT.

The chain combines TRBV7-2 with TRBJ2-7; 7 nucleotides line up with TRBD1. Losses at the gene ends were 3 bases for V and 5 bases for J; bases not matched to a gene: 4. The CDR3 extends over 13 amino acids. Germline V gene lookup returns CDR1 SGHTA and CDR2 FQGNSA. In DNA, the CDR3 is TGTGCCAGCAGCTTCAGGGACAGCCACGAGCAGTACTTC. This codes for CASSFRDSHEQYF.

The V gene is TRBV18, the J gene TRBJ1-3, with a weak D call TRBD1 (5 bases). V was trimmed by 3 bases and J by 3 bases, leaving 9 bases between them. CDR1 is KGHSH, CDR2 LQKENI, per germline. This CDR3 contains 14 residues. This CDR3 reads CASSPGGIGNTIYF. The CDR3 region has the DNA TGTGCCAGCTCACCGGGGGGAATTGGAAACACCATATATTTT.

This chain links TRBV18 with TRBJ2-5; D may be TRBD1 or TRBD2 (6 bases each). This CDR3 contains 15 residues. In germline, CDR1 is KGHSH, CDR2 LQKENI. The germline V and J ends were trimmed by 8 bases and 0 bases, with 16 bases remaining between them. The CDR3, as DNA: TGTGCCAGCGCCCGGGGGCCGGCGTACCAAGAGACCCAGTACTTC. Protein product: CASARGPAYQETQYF.

The rearrangement joins TRBV5-4 to TRBJ2-3; D is undetermined. Trimming stripped 0 bases from V and 5 bases from J, with 7 bases between. CDR1 is SGHNT, CDR2 YYREEE, per germline (reference sequence). The CDR3 is 13 residues long. DNA of the CDR3: TGTGCCAGCAGCTTGGAATCCCGAGATACGCAGTATTTT. Its protein product is CASSLESRDTQYF.

The gene calls are TRBV2 and TRBJ1-6; D ambiguous. Germline CDR1 is SNHLY and CDR2 is FYNNEI. The CDR3 is made up of 15 amino acids. Trimming removed 3 bases at V and 8 bases at J, with 14 bases between. CDR3 DNA: TGTGCCAGCAGTGAGAGGCCACAGAATTATTCACCCCTCCACTTT. This gives the protein CASSERPQNYSPLHF.

This clone has a single count. This CDR3 reads CAWSVRGTGRSFWAYEQYF. The CDR3 region has the DNA TGTGCCTGGAGTGTAAGAGGAACAGGGAGGTCCTTTTGGGCCTACGAGCAGTACTTC. The chain couples TRBV30 to TRBJ2-7, with D perhaps being TRBD1 or TRBD2 (6 bases each). The germline gives CDR1 GTSNPN, CDR2 SVGIG (reference sequence). The CDR3 spans 19 residues. V gave up 0 bases and J gave up 2 bases, with 26 bases separating them.

The gene calls are TRBV30 and TRBJ1-5, with 7 bases matching TRBD1. The trim removed 2 bases at V and 7 bases at J, leaving 14 bases unmatched. The CDR3 loop spans 16 amino acids. Germline V gene lookup returns CDR1 GTSNPN and CDR2 SVGIG (reference sequence). CDR3 amino acids: CAWSLPLRDRGQPQHF. The CDR3 DNA reads TGTGCCTGGAGTTTACCCCTCCGGGACAGAGGGCAGCCCCAGCATTTT.

This clone was recorded once. The CDR3 DNA sequence: TGTGCCAGCAGTGAAGGGTGGGGGGTGAAGACCCAGTACTTC. Its protein product is CASSEGWGVKTQYF. The chain links TRBV6-1 to TRBJ2-5, with TRBD2 as a possible D gene (6 bases). The germline V gene has CDR1 MNHNS and CDR2 SASEGT. The CDR3 totals 14 residues. With 1 base removed from V and 6 bases from J, the gap between germline ends came to 12 bases.

The V and J genes are TRBV11-2 and TRBJ1-2; D is perhaps TRBD1 (5 bases). CDR1 and CDR2 from the germline V gene are SGHAT and FQNNGV. V dropped 3 bases and J dropped 10 bases, with 15 bases sitting between them. This CDR3 has 13 residues. The CDR3 is CASSFIGASFYTF. Here the CDR3 DNA reads TGTGCCAGCAGCTTTATAGGGGCATCCTTCTACACCTTC.

This chain joins TRBV5-8 and TRBJ2-3; TRBD1 matches at 8 bases. Germline values: CDR1 SGHTS, CDR2 YDEGEE. The CDR3 covers 16 residues. Unmatched junction bases numbered 8, after V lost 4 bases and J lost 1 base. In nucleotides, the CDR3 is TGTGCCAGCAGCCAGGGACAGGTATTAGGCACAGATACGCAGTATTTT. It codes for CASSQGQVLGTDTQYF.

This sequence joins TRBV6-5 and TRBJ2-2; 7 nucleotides align to TRBD1. The CDR3 covers 14 residues. The junction had 8 bases not matched to a gene; V was cut back by 8 bases and J by 5 bases. Germline CDR1 reads MNHEY; CDR2 reads SVGAGI. The CDR3 reads CASEYRGVTGELFF. The CDR3 region has the DNA TGTGCCAGCGAGTACAGGGGTGTAACCGGGGAGCTGTTTTTT.

This clone has only a few counts. The chain is built from TRBV19 and TRBJ2-2; TRBD2 might be the D (6 bases). The germline V gene has CDR1 LNHDA and CDR2 SQIVND (reference sequence). Trimming shortened V by 3 bases and J by 6 bases, and 14 bases separated the two germline ends. The CDR3 is 15 residues long. The CDR3 DNA is TGTGCCAGTAGTATCGGTTCCAGGGAGGCCGGGGAGCTGTTTTTT. Translating it yields CASSIGSREAGELFF.

The chain links TRBV27 to TRBJ1-2; TRBD1 matches at 7 bases. The V gene end was trimmed by 6 bases and the J gene end by 4 bases; junction bases not matched to a gene: 11. In germline, CDR1 is MNHEY, CDR2 SMNVEV (reference sequence). This CDR3 is 15 amino acids long. CDR3 sequence reads: CASRPNPGTVYGYTF. The CDR3 region has the DNA TGTGCCAGCAGACCGAACCCCGGGACAGTCTATGGCTACACCTTC.

This clone appeared once. The chain combines TRBV6-5 with TRBJ1-3; 8 bases align to TRBD1. This CDR3 is built from 15 residues. Germline loops: CDR1 MNHEY, CDR2 SVGAGI. With 5 bases clipped from V and 7 bases from J, the junction kept 10 bases outside the gene matches. This CDR3 reads CASSPPGQGFNTIYF. CDR3 nucleotide sequence: TGTGCCAGCAGTCCTCCAGGACAGGGTTTCAACACCATATATTTT.

The genes are TRBV6-5 and TRBJ2-1; 10 bases are shared with TRBD2. This CDR3 is built from 14 residues. Looked up from germline, CDR1 is MNHEY and CDR2 is SVGAGI. The V and J ends lost 6 bases and 4 bases, in that order; junction bases with no gene match: 3. The CDR3 loop reads CASRRAGGYNEQFF. The CDR3 bases are TGTGCCAGCAGGAGAGCGGGGGGGTACAATGAGCAGTTCTTC.

The rearrangement uses TRBV9 and TRBJ2-3; a weak D match, TRBD2 (6 bases). V gave up 0 bases and J gave up 8 bases, with 13 bases separating them. The length of the CDR3 is 14 residues. Looked up from germline, CDR1 is SGDLS and CDR2 is YYNGEE. CDR3 loop: CASSVAREESTQYF. The CDR3 nucleotides read TGTGCCAGCAGCGTAGCCAGGGAGGAAAGTACGCAGTATTTT.

This rearrangement joins TRBV15 to TRBJ1-5; D unresolved. The V end was cut by 1 base, the J end by 4 bases, with 2 bases between. The germline V gene has CDR1 LNHNV and CDR2 YYDKDF (reference sequence). This CDR3 has 12 residues. The CDR3 here is CATSRVNQPQHF. Here the CDR3 DNA reads TGTGCCACCAGCAGAGTAAATCAGCCCCAGCATTTT.